The T cell receptor (beta chain) described here comes from a study of T cells in narcolepsy. Study summary: Enrolled donors included narcolepsy type 1 or type 2 patients and healthy controls. Broader study findings: HCRT-specific and TRIB2-specific autoreactive clonotypes appeared among same-patient CSF and blood CD4+ clonotypes. Autoreactive clonotypes reportedly recurred in blood of same and different patients, not controls.

Data came from immunoSEQ multiplex PCR; TCRdb stores just in-frame clones and leaves some out. This table has fewer than 30,000 clones, roughly 86% appearing once. Worth noting for this clone: Antigen specificity is unknown.

The germline V gene has CDR1 SSHAT and CDR2 FNYEAQ (reference sequence). Trimming cost V 8 bases and J 9 bases, with 16 bases left between them. The CDR3 totals 13 residues. The chain links TRBV7-7 to TRBJ2-2; a possible D gene is TRBD2 (7 bases). Input material: CD45RA- memory CD4+ T cells from PBMCs. The clonotype was recovered from a human donor with narcolepsy. CDR3 coding DNA: TGTGCCAGCGGTGGGGGGGCTAATCGGGAGCTGTTTTTT. It encodes CASGGGANRELFF.